These 15 T cell receptor beta chains were all obtained from the same sample, sequenced in a study of radiotherapy plus CTLA-4 blockade in lung cancer. Produced via immunoSEQ multiplex PCR; TCRdb's table is partial and in-frame only. The sample contains roughly 73,000 clones, around 86% of which appear only once. The starting material was peripheral blood, obtained from a patient treated with radiotherapy plus ipilimumab. These receptor sequences come from a human donor with non-small cell lung cancer that progressed on radiotherapy plus ipilimumab.

The genes are TRBV18 and TRBJ2-2, with no clear D. V gave up 4 bases and J gave up 0 bases, with 9 bases separating them. Germline-derived CDR1 and CDR2 are KGHSH and LQKENI. This CDR3 has 15 residues. CDR3 coding DNA: TGTGCCAGCTCACTTAGAAAATCGAACACCGGGGAGCTGTTTTTT. This codes for CASSLRKSNTGELFF.

V and J are TRBV10-3 and TRBJ2-2, with D perhaps assigned TRBD1 or TRBD2 (5 bases each). V dropped 3 bases and J dropped 7 bases, with 9 bases sitting between them. The CDR3 is 13 amino acids. Germline V gene sequence: CDR1 ENHRY, CDR2 SYGVKD. The CDR3 sequence is CAISDGGYGELFF. Here the CDR3 DNA reads TGTGCCATCAGTGATGGGGGATACGGGGAGCTGTTTTTT.

The chain combines TRBV7-3 with TRBJ2-1, with D unclear. V was clipped by 1 base and J by 5 bases, with 9 bases between them. Per the germline V gene, CDR1 is SGHTA and CDR2 is FQGTGA. The CDR3 is made up of 14 amino acids. The CDR3 bases are TGTGCCAGCAGCTTAATAGGCTACAACAATGAGCAGTTCTTC. Its protein is CASSLIGYNNEQFF. The full variable domain, with the rest looked up from reference TRBV7-3 and TRBJ2-1, is GAGVSQTPSNKVTEKGKYVELRCDPISGHTALYWYRQSLGQGPEFLIYFQGTGAADDSGLPNDRFFAVRPEGSVSTLKIQRTERGDSAVYLCASSLIGYNNEQFFGPGTRLTVL.

The gene calls are TRBV7-3 and TRBJ2-6; D assignment may be TRBD1 or TRBD2 (5 bases each). This CDR3 spans 16 amino acids. The germline V and J ends were trimmed by 3 bases and 4 bases, with 13 bases remaining between them. Per the germline V gene, CDR1 is SGHTA and CDR2 is FQGTGA. CDR3 sequence (DNA): TGTGCCAGCAGCTTGTACGGGACCGAAGGGGCCAACGTCCTGACTTTC. This encodes CASSLYGTEGANVLTF.

This rearrangement joins TRBV27 to TRBJ1-1; TRBD1 matches 8 bases. CDR1 MNHEY and CDR2 SMNVEV come from the germline V gene (reference sequence). V was pared by 8 bases and J by 3 bases, with 14 bases of the junction left unmatched. The CDR3 covers 16 residues. The CDR3 is CASGARQGAPDTEAFF. In DNA form, the CDR3 reads TGTGCCAGCGGGGCAAGGCAGGGGGCGCCGGACACTGAAGCTTTCTTT.

The chain has TRBV5-4 and TRBJ1-1; D possibly corresponds to TRBD1 (5 bases). V dropped 1 base and J dropped 2 bases, with 12 bases sitting between them. From germline, CDR1 is SGHNT and CDR2 YYREEE (reference sequence). The CDR3 runs 15 residues. The CDR3 reads CASSLQGRGNTEAFF. The CDR3 DNA follows: TGTGCCAGCAGCTTGCAGGGTCGCGGAAACACTGAAGCTTTCTTT.

The V and J genes are TRBV7-2 and TRBJ1-2, with 8 bases lining up with TRBD1. Trimming took 4 bases from V and 3 from J; bases not matched to a gene: 4. CDR3 length: 14 residues. The germline V gene has CDR1 SGHTA and CDR2 FQGNSA. CDR3 bases: TGTGCCAGCAGCTCGGACAGGGTCGACTATGGCTACACCTTC. Encoded protein: CASSSDRVDYGYTF.

Note on this clone: Without the conserved terminal phenylalanine or tryptophan, this CDR3 likely stems from a read error. This chain uses TRBV30 with TRBJ2-2; 10 bases line up with TRBD2. The germline V gene has CDR1 GTSNPN and CDR2 SVGIG (reference sequence). V was clipped by 2 bases and J by 6 bases; unmatched bases: 9. The CDR3 spans 16 residues. The DNA for the CDR3 is TGTGCCTGGAGTTCTCGGCCTAGCGGGAGATCCGGGGAGCTGTTTTCT. As protein: CAWSSRPSGRSGELFS.

V gene TRBV28 combines with J gene TRBJ2-5; D gene uncertain. V was cut by 2 bases and J by 5 bases, with 6 bases left in between. Germline CDR1 and CDR2: MDHEN and SYDVKM. CDR3 length: 12 residues. CDR3 residues: CASSLKAETQYF. DNA for the CDR3: TGTGCCAGCAGTTTAAAAGCGGAGACCCAGTACTTC.

J is TRBJ2-1 and V is TRBV2; a possible D gene is TRBD2 (5 bases). The CDR3 contains 17 residues. Trimming stripped 7 bases from V and 0 bases from J, with 19 bases between. Germline V gene sequence: CDR1 SNHLY, CDR2 FYNNEI. The CDR3 loop is CASTVWRASSSYNEQFF. DNA for the CDR3: TGTGCCAGCACAGTGTGGCGGGCCTCAAGCTCCTACAATGAGCAGTTCTTC.

Only a few counts were recorded for this clone. This rearrangement joins TRBV29-1 to TRBJ2-1; D is possibly TRBD1 (5 bases). Trimming shortened V by 7 bases and J by 6 bases, and 19 bases separated the two germline ends. Germline CDR1 reads SQVTM; CDR2 reads ANQGSEA. The CDR3 is made up of 14 amino acids. CDR3 nucleotide sequence: TGCAGCGGGGCATTAGGGATAGGGGTCAATGAGCAGTTCTTC. Translated, it gives CSGALGIGVNEQFF.

V and J are TRBV29-1 and TRBJ1-1; no clear D. The CDR3 is 12 amino acids. Trimming took off 0 bases at V and 4 bases at J, with 6 bases between the two ends. Germline CDR1 is SQVTM and CDR2 is ANQGSEA. CDR3: CSVEEGITEAFF. CDR3 nucleotides: TGCAGCGTTGAAGAAGGGATCACTGAAGCTTTCTTT.

The genes are TRBV11-2 and TRBJ2-1; D might be TRBD1 or TRBD2, each matching 5 bases. V was trimmed by 5 bases and J by 4 bases, leaving 18 bases between them. The length of the CDR3 is 16 residues. Germline assignment: CDR1 SGHAT and CDR2 FQNNGV. Here the CDR3 DNA reads TGTGCCAGCAGCGTTACCCGGGGCAGCGGTTACAATGAGCAGTTCTTC. Its translation: CASSVTRGSGYNEQFF.

Here the CDR3 DNA reads TGTGCCAGCAGCTCTACCACTAGCGGGCATCACTCCTACGAGCAGTACTTC. Protein product: CASSSTTSGHHSYEQYF. The chain combines TRBV13 with TRBJ2-7; 9 nucleotides align to TRBD2. This CDR3 spans 17 amino acids. Germline V lookup: CDR1 PRHDT, CDR2 FYEKMQ (reference sequence). V lost 4 bases and J lost 0; bases outside the gene matches: 10.

The rearrangement links TRBV6-6 to TRBJ2-1; D is ambiguous. Trimming took off 0 bases at V and 9 bases at J, with 9 bases between the two ends. CDR3 length equals 13 residues. CDR1 is MNHNY, CDR2 SVGAGI, per germline (reference sequence). This CDR3 reads CASSYSGLGEQFF. Written as DNA, the CDR3 is TGTGCCAGCAGTTACTCTGGGTTGGGTGAGCAGTTCTTC.